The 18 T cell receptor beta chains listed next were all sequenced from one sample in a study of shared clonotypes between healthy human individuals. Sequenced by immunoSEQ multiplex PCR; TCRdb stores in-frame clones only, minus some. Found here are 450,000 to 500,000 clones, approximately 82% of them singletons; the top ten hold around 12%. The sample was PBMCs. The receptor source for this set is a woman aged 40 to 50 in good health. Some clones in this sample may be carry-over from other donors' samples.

CDR3 in DNA: TGTGCCAGCAGTTACTCCAGCGGGAGGGCCGGTACGCAGTATTTT. This codes for CASSYSSGRAGTQYF. The chain is built from TRBV6-5 and TRBJ2-3; the match to TRBD2 covers 10 bases. This CDR3 contains 15 residues. The junction had 5 bases not matched to a gene; V was cut back by 0 bases and J by 8 bases. CDR1 and CDR2 (germline): MNHEY, SVGAGI.

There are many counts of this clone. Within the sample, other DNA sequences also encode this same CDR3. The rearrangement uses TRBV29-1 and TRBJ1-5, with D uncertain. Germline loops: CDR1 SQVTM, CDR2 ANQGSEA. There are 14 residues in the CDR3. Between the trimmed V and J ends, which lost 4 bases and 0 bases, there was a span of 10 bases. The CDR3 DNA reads TGCAGCGTTGCCGAGGGCTATAGCAATCAGCCCCAGCATTTT. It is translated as CSVAEGYSNQPQHF.

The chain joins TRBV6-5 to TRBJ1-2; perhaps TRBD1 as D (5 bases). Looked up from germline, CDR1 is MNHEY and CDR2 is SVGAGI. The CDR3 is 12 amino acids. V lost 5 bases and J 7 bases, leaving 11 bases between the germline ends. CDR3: CASSASRAGYTF. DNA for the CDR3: TGTGCCAGCAGTGCCAGCAGGGCTGGCTACACCTTC.

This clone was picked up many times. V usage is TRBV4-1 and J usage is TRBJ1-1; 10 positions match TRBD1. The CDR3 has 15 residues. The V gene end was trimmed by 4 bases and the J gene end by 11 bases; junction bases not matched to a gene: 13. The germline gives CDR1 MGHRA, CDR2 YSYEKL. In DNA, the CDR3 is TGCGCCAGCAGCCCCTTACTGGACAGGGGGGGAGTGGCTTTCTTT. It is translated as CASSPLLDRGGVAFF.

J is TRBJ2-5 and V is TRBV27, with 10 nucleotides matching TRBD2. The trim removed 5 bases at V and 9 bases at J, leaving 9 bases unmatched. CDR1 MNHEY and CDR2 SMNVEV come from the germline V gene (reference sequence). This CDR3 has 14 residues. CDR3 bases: TGTGCCAGCAGTCTTAGCGGGAGGAACTTGGCCCAGTACTTC. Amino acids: CASSLSGRNLAQYF.

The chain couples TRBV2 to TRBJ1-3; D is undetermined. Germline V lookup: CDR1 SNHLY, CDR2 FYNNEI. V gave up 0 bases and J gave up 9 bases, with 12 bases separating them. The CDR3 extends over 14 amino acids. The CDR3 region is CASSEARGFGTIYF. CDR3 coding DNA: TGTGCCAGCAGTGAAGCGCGAGGGTTTGGCACCATATATTTT. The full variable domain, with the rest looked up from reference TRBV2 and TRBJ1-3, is EPEVTQTPSHQVTQMGQEVILRCVPISNHLYFYWYRQILGQKVEFLVSFYNNEISEKSEIFDDQFSVERPDGSNFTLKIRSTKLEDSAMYFCASSEARGFGTIYFGEGSWLTVV.

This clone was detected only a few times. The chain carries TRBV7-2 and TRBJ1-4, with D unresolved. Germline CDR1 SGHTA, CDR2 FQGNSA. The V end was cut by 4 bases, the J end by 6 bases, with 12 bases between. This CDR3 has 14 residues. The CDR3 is CASSSTVFDEKLFF. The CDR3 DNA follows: TGTGCCAGCAGCTCGACGGTTTTCGATGAAAAACTGTTTTTT.

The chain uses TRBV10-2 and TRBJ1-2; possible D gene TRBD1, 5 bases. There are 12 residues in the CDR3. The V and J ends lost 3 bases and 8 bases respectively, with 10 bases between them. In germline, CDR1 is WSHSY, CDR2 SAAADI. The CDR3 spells CASSERGRGYTF. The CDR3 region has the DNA TGCGCCAGCAGTGAACGGGGCCGAGGCTACACCTTC.

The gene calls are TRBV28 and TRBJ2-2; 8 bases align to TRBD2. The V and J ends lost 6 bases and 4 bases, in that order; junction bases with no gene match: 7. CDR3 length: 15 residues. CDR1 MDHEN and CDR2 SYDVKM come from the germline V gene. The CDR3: CASSPSGRTTGELFF. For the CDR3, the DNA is TGTGCCAGCAGCCCGAGCGGGAGAACCACCGGGGAGCTGTTTTTT. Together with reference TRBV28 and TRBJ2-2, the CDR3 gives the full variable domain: DVKVTQSSRYLVKRTGEKVFLECVQDMDHENMFWYRQDPGLGLRLIYFSYDVKMKEKGDIPEGYSVSREKKERFSLILESASTNQTSMYLCASSPSGRTTGELFFGEGSRLTVL.

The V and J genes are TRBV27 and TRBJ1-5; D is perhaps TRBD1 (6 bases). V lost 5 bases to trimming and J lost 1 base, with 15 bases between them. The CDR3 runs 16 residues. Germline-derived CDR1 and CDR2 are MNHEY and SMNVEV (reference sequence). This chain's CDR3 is CASSLGGRRSNQPQHF. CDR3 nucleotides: TGTGCCAGCAGTCTAGGGGGTCGTCGCAGCAATCAGCCCCAGCATTTT.

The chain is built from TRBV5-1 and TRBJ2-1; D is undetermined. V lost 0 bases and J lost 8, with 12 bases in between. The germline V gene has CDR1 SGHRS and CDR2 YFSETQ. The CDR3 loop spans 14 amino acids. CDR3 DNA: TGCGCCAGCAGCTTGGCCAGTTGGGCCGATGAGCAGTTCTTC. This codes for CASSLASWADEQFF.

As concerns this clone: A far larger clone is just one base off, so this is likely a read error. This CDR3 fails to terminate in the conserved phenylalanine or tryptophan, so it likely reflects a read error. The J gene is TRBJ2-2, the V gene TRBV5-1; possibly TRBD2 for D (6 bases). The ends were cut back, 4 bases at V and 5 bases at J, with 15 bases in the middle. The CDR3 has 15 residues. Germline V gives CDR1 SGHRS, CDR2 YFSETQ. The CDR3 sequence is CASSGSFGGTGELFL. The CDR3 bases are TGCGCCAGCAGCGGTTCTTTCGGGGGAACCGGGGAGCTGTTTCTT.

The CDR3 is CATSKSRGGNTEAFF. CDR3 DNA: TGTGCCACCAGCAAAAGCAGAGGGGGGAACACTGAAGCTTTCTTT. The chain couples TRBV15 to TRBJ1-1; a possible D gene is TRBD1 (6 bases). Germline V gives CDR1 LNHNV, CDR2 YYDKDF (reference sequence). The V and J ends lost 4 bases and 1 base respectively, with 13 bases between them. This CDR3 spans 15 amino acids.

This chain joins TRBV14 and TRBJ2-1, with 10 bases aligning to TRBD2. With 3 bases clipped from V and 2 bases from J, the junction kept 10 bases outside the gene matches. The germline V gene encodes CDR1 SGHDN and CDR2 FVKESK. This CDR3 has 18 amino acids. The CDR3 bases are TGTGCCAGCAGCCAGGGGGCCAGCGGGAGGGTAACCTACAATGAGCAGTTCTTC. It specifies CASSQGASGRVTYNEQFF.

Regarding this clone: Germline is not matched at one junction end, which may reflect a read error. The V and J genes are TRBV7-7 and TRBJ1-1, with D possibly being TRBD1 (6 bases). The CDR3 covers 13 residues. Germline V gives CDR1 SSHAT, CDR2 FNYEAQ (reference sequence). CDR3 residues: CASSLESGAEAFF. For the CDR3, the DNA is TGTGCTAGCAGCTTAGAATCGGGGGCGGAAGCTTTCTTT.

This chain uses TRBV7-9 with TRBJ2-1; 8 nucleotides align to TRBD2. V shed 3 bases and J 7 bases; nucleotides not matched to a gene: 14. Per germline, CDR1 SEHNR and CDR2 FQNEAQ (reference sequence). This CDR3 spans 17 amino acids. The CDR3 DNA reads TGTGCCAGCAGCTTTAGGGGTGGAAGCGGGAGCACTAATGAGCAGTTCTTC. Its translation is CASSFRGGSGSTNEQFF. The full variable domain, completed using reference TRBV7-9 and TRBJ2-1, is DTGVSQNPRHKITKRGQNVTFRCDPISEHNRLYWYRQTLGQGPEFLTYFQNEAQLEKSRLLSDRFSAERPKGSFSTLEIQRTEQGDSAMYLCASSFRGGSGSTNEQFFGPGTRLTVL.

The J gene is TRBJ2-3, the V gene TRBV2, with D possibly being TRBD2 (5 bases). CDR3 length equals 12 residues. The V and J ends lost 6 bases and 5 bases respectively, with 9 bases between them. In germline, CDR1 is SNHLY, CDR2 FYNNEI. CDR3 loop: CASSRLQDTQYF. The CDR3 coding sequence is TGTGCCAGCAGCCGACTACAAGATACGCAGTATTTT.

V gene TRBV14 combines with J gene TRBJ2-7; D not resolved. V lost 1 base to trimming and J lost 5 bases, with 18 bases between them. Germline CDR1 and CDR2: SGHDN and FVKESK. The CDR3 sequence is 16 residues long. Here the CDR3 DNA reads TGTGCCAGCAGCCAAGGGCCGTCAGGTCGGTGGGACGAGCAGTACTTC. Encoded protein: CASSQGPSGRWDEQYF.